Sequencing of this TCR beta chain was carried out in a study of cytomegalovirus exposure and HLA in healthy donors. On the study more broadly: Earlier sequencing of some 190 million T cells yielded fewer than 140 million unique TCR beta sequences. The study, taken as a whole, reports: Among TCR sequences, most were rare, though some public TCRs appeared in many donors. Prior analysis indicated that the majority of TCR beta V segments exhibited productivity approximately 87% or approximately 30% of the time. In a later analysis, HLA-associated TCR beta chains were more clonally expanded than equally common others.

About this clone: Its antigen is currently unknown.

The CDR3 loop spans 17 amino acids. Germline CDR1 reads LGHNA; CDR2 reads YNFKEQ. V gave up 4 bases and J gave up 1 base, with 19 bases separating them. The PCR employed 60 Vbeta primers together with 13 Jbeta primers. The method was immunoSEQ multiplex PCR; TCRdb's version includes in-frame clones alone and lacks a portion of them. The sample holds 95,000 to 150,000 clones; about four fifths are singletons and the top ten take roughly 4%. The chain couples TRBV4-2 to TRBJ1-1; TRBD1 is a possible D gene (5 bases). The sequencing sample was made of PBMCs. The sequence derives from a woman aged 40 to 55 in good health and CMV-seropositive. Here the CDR3 reads CASSRHSTGVTNTEAFF. As DNA, the CDR3 is TGTGCCAGCAGCCGCCACAGTACGGGGGTTACGAACACTGAAGCTTTCTTT.